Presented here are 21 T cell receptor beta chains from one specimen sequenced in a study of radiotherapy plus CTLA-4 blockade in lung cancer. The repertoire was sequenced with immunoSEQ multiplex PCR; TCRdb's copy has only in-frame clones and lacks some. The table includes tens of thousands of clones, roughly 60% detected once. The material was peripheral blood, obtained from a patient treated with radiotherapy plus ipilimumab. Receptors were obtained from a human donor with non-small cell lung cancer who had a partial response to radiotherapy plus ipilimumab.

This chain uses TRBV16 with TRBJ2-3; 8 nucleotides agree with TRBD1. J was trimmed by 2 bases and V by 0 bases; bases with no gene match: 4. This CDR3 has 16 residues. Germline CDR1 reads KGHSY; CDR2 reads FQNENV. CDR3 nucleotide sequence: TGTGCCAGCAGCCAATCTCGGACAGGGACCACAGATACGCAGTATTTT. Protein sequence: CASSQSRTGTTDTQYF. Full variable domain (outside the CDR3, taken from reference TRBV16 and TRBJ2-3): GEEVAQTPKHLVRGEGQKAKLYCAPIKGHSYVFWYQQVLKNEFKFLISFQNENVFDETGMPKERFSAKCLPNSPCSLEIQATKLEDSAVYFCASSQSRTGTTDTQYFGPGTRLTVL.

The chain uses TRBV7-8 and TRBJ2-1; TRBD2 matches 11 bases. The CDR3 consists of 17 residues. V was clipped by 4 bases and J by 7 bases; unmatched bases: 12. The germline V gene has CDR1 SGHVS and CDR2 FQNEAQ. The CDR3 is CASSSQPPGLAVNEQFF. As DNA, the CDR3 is TGTGCCAGCAGCTCCCAACCACCGGGACTAGCGGTAAATGAGCAGTTCTTC. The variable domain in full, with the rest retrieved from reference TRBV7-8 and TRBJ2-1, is GAGVSQSPRYKVAKRGQDVALRCDPISGHVSLFWYQQALGQGPEFLTYFQNEAQLDKSGLPSDRFFAERPEGSVSTLKIQRTQQEDSAVYLCASSSQPPGLAVNEQFFGPGTRLTVL.

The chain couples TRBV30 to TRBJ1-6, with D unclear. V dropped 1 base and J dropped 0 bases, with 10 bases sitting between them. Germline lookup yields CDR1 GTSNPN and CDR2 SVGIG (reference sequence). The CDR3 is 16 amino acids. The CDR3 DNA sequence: TGTGCCTGGAGTGAACCCTGGAGCTCCTATAATTCACCCCTCCACTTT. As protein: CAWSEPWSSYNSPLHF.

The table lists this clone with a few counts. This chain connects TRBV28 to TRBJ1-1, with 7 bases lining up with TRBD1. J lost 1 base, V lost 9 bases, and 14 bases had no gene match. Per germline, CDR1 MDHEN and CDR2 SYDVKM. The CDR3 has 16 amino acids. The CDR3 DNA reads TGTGCCAGTATCCCGACAGGGACCTTTCAGAACACTGAAGCTTTCTTT. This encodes CASIPTGTFQNTEAFF. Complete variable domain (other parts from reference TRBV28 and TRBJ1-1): DVKVTQSSRYLVKRTGEKVFLECVQDMDHENMFWYRQDPGLGLRLIYFSYDVKMKEKGDIPEGYSVSREKKERFSLILESASTNQTSMYLCASIPTGTFQNTEAFFGQGTRLTVV.

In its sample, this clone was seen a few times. The CDR3 bases are TGTGCCAGCAGTTCTGCAGCCCCGGGGAGTCAGCCCCAGCATTTT. Its translation is CASSSAAPGSQPQHF. V gene TRBV2 combines with J gene TRBJ1-5; D is unclear. The V gene's germline CDR1 is SNHLY and CDR2 FYNNEI. Trimming took off 5 bases at V and 6 bases at J, with 17 bases between the two ends. The CDR3 is 15 residues long.

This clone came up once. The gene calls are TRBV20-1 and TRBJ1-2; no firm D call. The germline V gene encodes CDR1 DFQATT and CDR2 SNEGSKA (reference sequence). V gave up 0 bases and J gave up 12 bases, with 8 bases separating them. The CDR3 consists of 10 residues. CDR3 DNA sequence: TGCAGTGCTAGAGATGCAGGAAACACCTTC. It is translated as CSARDAGNTF.

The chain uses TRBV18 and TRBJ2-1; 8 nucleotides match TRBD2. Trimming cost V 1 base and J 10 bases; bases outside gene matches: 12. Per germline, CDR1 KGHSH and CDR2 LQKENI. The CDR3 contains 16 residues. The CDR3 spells CASSPRGGKITIEQFF. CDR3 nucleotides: TGTGCCAGCTCACCACGCGGGGGGAAAATTACAATCGAGCAGTTCTTC.

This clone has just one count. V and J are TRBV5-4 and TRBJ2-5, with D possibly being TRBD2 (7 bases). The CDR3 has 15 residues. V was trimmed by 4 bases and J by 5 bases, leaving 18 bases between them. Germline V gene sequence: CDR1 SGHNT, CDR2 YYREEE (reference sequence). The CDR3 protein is CASSPTGGPSETQYF. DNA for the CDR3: TGTGCCAGCAGCCCGACCGGGGGGCCTTCGGAGACCCAGTACTTC.

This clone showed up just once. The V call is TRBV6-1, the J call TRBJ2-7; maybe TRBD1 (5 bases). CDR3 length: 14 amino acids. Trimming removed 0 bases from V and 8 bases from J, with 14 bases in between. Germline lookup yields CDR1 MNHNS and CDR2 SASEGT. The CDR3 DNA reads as TGTGCCAGCAGTGAAGCTCTGGGGCAGTACAAGCAGTACTTC. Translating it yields CASSEALGQYKQYF.

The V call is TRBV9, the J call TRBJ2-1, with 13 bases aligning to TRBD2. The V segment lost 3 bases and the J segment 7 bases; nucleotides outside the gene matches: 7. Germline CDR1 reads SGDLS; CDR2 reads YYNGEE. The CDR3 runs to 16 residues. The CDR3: CASSAPLAGGPNEQFF. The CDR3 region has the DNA TGTGCCAGCAGCGCTCCACTAGCGGGAGGGCCAAATGAGCAGTTCTTC. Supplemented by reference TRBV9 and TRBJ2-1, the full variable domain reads DSGVTQTPKHLITATGQRVTLRCSPRSGDLSVYWYQQSLDQGLQFLIQYYNGEERAKGNILERFSAQQFPDLHSELNLSSLELGDSALYFCASSAPLAGGPNEQFFGPGTRLTVL.

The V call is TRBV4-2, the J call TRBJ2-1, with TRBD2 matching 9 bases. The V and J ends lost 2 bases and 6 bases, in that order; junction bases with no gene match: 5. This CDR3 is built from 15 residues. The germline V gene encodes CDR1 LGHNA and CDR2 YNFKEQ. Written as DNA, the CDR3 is TGTGCCAGCAGCCAATGGGGACTAGCATCCAATGAGCAGTTCTTC. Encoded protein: CASSQWGLASNEQFF.

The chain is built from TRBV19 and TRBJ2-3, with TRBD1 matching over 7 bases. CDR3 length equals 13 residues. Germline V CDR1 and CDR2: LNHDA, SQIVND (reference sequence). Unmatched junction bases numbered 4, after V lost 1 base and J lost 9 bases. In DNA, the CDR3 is TGTGCCAGTAGTATAGGTCCGGGACAGACGCAGTATTTT. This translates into CASSIGPGQTQYF.

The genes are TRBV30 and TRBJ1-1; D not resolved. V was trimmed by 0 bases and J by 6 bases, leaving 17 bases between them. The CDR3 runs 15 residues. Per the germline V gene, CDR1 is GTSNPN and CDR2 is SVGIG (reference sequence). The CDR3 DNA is TGTGCCTGGAGTGTACCGCGCTCAGCGAGGTCTGAAGCTTTCTTT. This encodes CAWSVPRSARSEAFF.

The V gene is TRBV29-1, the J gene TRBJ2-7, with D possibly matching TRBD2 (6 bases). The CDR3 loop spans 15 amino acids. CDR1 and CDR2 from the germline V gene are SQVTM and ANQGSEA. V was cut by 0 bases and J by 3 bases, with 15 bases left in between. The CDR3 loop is CSVEDATGLIYEQYF. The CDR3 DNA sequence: TGCAGCGTTGAAGACGCGACGGGACTCATCTACGAGCAGTACTTC.

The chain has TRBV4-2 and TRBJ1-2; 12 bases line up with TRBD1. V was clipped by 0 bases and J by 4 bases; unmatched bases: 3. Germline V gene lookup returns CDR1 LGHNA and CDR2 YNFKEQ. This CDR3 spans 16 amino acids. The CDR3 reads CASSQDGTGGGYGYTF. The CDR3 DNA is TGTGCCAGCAGCCAAGATGGGACAGGGGGCGGCTATGGCTACACCTTC.

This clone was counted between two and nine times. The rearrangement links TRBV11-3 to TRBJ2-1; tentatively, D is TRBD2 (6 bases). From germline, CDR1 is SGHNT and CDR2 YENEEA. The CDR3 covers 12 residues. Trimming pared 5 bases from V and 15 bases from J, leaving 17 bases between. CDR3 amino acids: CASSTDRPGLFF. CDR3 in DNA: TGTGCCAGCAGCACGGACCGCCCGGGACTGTTCTTC.

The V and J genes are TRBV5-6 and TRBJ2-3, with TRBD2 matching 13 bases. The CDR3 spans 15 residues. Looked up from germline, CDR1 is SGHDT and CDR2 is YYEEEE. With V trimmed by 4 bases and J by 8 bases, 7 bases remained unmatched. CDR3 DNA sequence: TGTGCCAGCAGCAAGACTAGCGGGGGGCGTGCTACGCAGTATTTT. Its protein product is CASSKTSGGRATQYF.

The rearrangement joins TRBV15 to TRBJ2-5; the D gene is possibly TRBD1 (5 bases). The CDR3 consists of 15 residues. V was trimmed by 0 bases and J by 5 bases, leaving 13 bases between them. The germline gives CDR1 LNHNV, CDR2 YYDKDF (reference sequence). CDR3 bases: TGTGCCACCAGCAGAGATCCCGGCTCAGGGGAGACCCAGTACTTC. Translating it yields CATSRDPGSGETQYF.

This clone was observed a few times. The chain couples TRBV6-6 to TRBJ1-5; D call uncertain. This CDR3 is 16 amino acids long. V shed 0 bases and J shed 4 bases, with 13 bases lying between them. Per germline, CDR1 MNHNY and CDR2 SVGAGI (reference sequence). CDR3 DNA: TGTGCCAGCAGTTACTCGTCGGCAGGAGGAAATCAGCCCCAGCATTTT. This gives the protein CASSYSSAGGNQPQHF.

CDR3 residues: CASTYARDSGNTIYF. CDR3 DNA sequence: TGTGCCAGCACCTACGCCCGGGACAGTGGAAACACCATATATTTT. The chain carries TRBV6-6 and TRBJ1-3; 7 bases match TRBD1. CDR1 and CDR2 from the germline V gene are MNHNY and SVGAGI (reference sequence). V gave up 7 bases and J gave up 3 bases; unmatched junction bases: 9. CDR3 size: 15 residues.

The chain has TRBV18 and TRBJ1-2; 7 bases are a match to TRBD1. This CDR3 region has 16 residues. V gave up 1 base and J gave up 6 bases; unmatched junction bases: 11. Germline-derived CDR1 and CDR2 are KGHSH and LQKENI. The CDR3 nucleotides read TGTGCCAGCTCACCACTACGACAGGGTCCAGAAAATGGCTACACCTTC. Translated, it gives CASSPLRQGPENGYTF.